This section outlines one T cell receptor (beta chain) sequence together with its context. This sample is drawn from a study of shared clonotypes between healthy human individuals. The data were produced by immunoSEQ multiplex PCR, yet TCRdb's version contains in-frame clones alone and is incomplete. The repertoire holds under 850,000 clones, with approximately 77% as singletons. The ends were cut back, 5 bases at V and 3 bases at J, with 12 bases in the middle. The germline CDR1 and CDR2 sequences are ENHRY and SYGVKD. CDR3 length: 14 amino acids. The chain employs TRBV10-3 and TRBJ2-3; no clear D. This TCR came from a woman in her twenties or thirties in good health. Sequences were obtained from memory CD4+ T cells sorted from blood. As for subset: CD45RA-negative fraction. This chain's CDR3 is CAISPPESTDTQYF. In DNA form, the CDR3 reads TGTGCCATCAGTCCCCCGGAGTCGACAGATACGCAGTATTTT.